This T cell receptor (beta chain) was retrieved from a study of OX40 agonist ivuxolimab in advanced cancers. Libraries were prepared by immunoSEQ multiplex PCR; TCRdb keeps only in-frame clonotypes and omits some of them. Of 7,500 to 9,000 clones in the sample, around 70% were seen once. Trimming pared 4 bases from V and 2 bases from J, leaving 12 bases between. Germline V gene sequence: CDR1 MGHRA, CDR2 YSYEKL. This CDR3 region has 16 residues. This clonotype was sampled from an adult with an advanced solid tumor such as melanoma, head and neck, liver or kidney cancer. The source material was CD4+ or CD8+ T cells sorted from blood, sampled in a trial of the OX40 agonist ivuxolimab. The J gene is TRBJ2-6, the V gene TRBV4-1; no clear D gene. CDR3 sequence reads: CASSPKSRAGANVLTF. The CDR3 DNA reads as TGCGCCAGCAGCCCCAAGTCCCGGGCTGGGGCCAACGTCCTGACTTTC.